This T cell receptor beta chain was sequenced for a study of shared clonotypes between healthy human individuals. CDR1 and CDR2 (germline): MNHNS, SASEGT. V lost 4 bases to trimming and J lost 3 bases; unmatched junction nucleotides: 9. This CDR3 has 15 amino acids. The protocol was immunoSEQ multiplex PCR, while the TCRdb copy is restricted to in-frame clones and leaves out a portion. The data show over a million clones, around 98.5% seen once. Comment on this clone: Its target is not known.

CD4+ cell separation produced CD45RA+ naive and CD45RA-negative memory subsets. Study-wide findings and caveats: Clonotype sharing across donors was expected to vary with sequencing depth. Only blood was sampled; tissue repertoires likely differ.

The receptor was isolated from a young man in good health. Sequencing was done on a sample of naive CD4+ T cells sorted from blood. Subset here: CD45RA+ positively selected. The chain joins TRBV6-1 to TRBJ2-7; 7 bases match TRBD1. CDR3 nucleotides: TGTGCCAGCAGTGGTGGTGTGACAGGGTTCTACGAGCAGTACTTC. Translating it yields CASSGGVTGFYEQYF.